This record concerns one TCR beta chain sequence. Its target is unknown. The sample is drawn from a study of blood T cells in healthy people across ages. Across the study: The template switching approach captured approximately one barcoded beta molecule for every two T cells.

The germline V gene encodes CDR1 ENHRY and CDR2 SYGVKD. This CDR3 is built from 15 residues. The trim removed 2 bases at V and 3 bases at J, leaving 3 bases unmatched. The authors ran a second PCR of about 7 to 11 cycles using a sample-barcoded 5' primer and a J-beta primer mix. TCRdb ran MiXCR on the 5' RACE reads and lists one entry per CDR3 protein. The sample shows about 1.5 million distinct CDR3 sequences, roughly 43% of them seen only once. Healthy individuals of Caucasian origin from Russia, aged roughly 6 to 95, served as donors. Study-level results: Long-lived donors exceeded aged donors in naive CD4+ cells and diversity. Expanded clonotype changes were possibly confounded by unknown donor CMV status.

The chain combines TRBV10-3 with TRBJ2-7; 11 positions agree with TRBD1. The clonotype originates from a woman aged 18 to 35 in good health. Sequencing was done on a sample of blood. CDR3 loop: CAISEPGQGDYEQYF. The CDR3 coding sequence is TGTGCCATCAGTGAGCCGGGACAGGGGGACTACGAGCAGTACTTC.